This is a list of T cell receptor beta chains from one sample in a study of T cells in localized non-small cell lung cancer. Produced via immunoSEQ multiplex PCR; TCRdb's table is partial and in-frame only. The sample lists fewer than 12,000 clones, over 65% occurring once. Here the sequenced sample was peripheral blood, taken before any cancer treatment. These TCRs come from a male donor aged 60 or over with stage I lung adenocarcinoma. The conserved cysteine and the conserved F or W are not part of the CDR3 here. Some rows have no size entry. The others give once, few or many, or a class for an expanded clone.

v_call,clone_size,cdr3_aa
TRBV19,few,ASSLTGASYEQY
TRBV25-1,-,ATTQPQH
TRBV5-5,-,ASSLNRDRELYGYT
TRBV28,-,ASNGQGRGEQF
TRBV7-6,-,ASSLEPTTSSYNSPLH
TRBV19,-,ASSDRNYGYT
TRBV4-2,few,ASSPVWDSYGYT
TRBV18,few,ASSPGQRHGELF
TRBV7-6,-,ASSLGAGTGVSYEQY
TRBV28,-,ASKPRTGNNYGYT
TRBV9,-,ASSNRRTWGGYT
TRBV2,-,ACSGTSSYNEQF
TRBV6-1,-,ASSEESRLRKAGNTIY
TRBV18,few,ASSFGANTEAF
TRBV7-3,-,ASSLLTLNEKLF
TRBV28,-,ASSQRGPSYNEQF
TRBV5-5,-,ASSLDYRSYEQY
TRBV4-2,-,ASTEGNGINYGYT
TRBV9,few,ASSVATGQSGNTIY
TRBV4-1,-,ASSRGLDTGELF
TRBV6-5,-,ASSRDRGHNQPQH
TRBV7-9,-,ATRWGVEQF
TRBV5-1,-,ASRTDWNTEAF